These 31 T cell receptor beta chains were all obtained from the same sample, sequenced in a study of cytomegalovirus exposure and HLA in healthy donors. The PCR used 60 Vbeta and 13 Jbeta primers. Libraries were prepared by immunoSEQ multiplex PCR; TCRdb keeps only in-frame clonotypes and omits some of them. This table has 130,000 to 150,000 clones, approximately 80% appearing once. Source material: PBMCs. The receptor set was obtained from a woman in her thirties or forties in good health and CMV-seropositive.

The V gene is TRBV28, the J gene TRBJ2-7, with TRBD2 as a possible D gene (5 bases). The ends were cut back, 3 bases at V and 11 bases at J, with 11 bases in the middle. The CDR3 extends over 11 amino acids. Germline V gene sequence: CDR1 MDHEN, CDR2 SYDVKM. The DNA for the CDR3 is TGTGCCAGCAGTTTTAGGAAGAGGGAGTACTTC. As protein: CASSFRKREYF. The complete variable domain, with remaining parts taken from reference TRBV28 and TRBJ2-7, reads DVKVTQSSRYLVKRTGEKVFLECVQDMDHENMFWYRQDPGLGLRLIYFSYDVKMKEKGDIPEGYSVSREKKERFSLILESASTNQTSMYLCASSFRKREYFGPGTRLTVT.

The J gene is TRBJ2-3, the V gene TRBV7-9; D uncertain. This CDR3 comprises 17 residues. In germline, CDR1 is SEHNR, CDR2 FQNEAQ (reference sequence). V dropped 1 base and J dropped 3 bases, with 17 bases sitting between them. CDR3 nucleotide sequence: TGTGCCAGCAGCTTAGTCAGCAGGTCGTCAGGAACAGATACGCAGTATTTT. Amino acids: CASSLVSRSSGTDTQYF.

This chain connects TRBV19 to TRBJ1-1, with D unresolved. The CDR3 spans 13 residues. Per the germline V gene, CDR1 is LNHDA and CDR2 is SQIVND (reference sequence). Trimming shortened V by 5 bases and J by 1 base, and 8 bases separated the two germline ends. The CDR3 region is CASSPRANTEAFF. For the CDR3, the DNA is TGTGCCAGTAGTCCACGAGCGAACACTGAAGCTTTCTTT.

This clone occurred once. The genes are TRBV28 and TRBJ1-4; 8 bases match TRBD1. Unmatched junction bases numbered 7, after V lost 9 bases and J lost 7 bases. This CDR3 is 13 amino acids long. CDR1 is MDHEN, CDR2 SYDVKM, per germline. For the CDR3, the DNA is TGTGCCAGTCAGGGGGCTGGGGGTGAAAAACTGTTTTTT. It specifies CASQGAGGEKLFF.

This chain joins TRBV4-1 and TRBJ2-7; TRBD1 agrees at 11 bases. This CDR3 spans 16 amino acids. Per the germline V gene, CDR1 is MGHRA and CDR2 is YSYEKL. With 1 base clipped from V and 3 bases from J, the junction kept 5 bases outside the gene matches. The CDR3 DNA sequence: TGCGCCAGCAGCCAAGCGGAAGGGACAGGGGGCTACGAGCAGTACTTC. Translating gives CASSQAEGTGGYEQYF.

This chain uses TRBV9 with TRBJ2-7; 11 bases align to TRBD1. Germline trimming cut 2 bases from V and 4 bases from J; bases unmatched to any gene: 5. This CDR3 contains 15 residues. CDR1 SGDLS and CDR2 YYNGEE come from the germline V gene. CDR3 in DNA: TGTGCCAGCAGCGTCCGGACAGGGGGCGAGTACGAGCAGTACTTC. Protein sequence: CASSVRTGGEYEQYF.

CDR3 residues: CASSLIGQGSYEQYF. CDR3 in DNA: TGTGCCAGCAGTTTAATTGGACAGGGCTCCTACGAGCAGTACTTC. The chain recombines TRBV28 with TRBJ2-7; 8 bases line up with TRBD1. With V trimmed by 2 bases and J by 0 bases, 3 bases remained unmatched. The CDR3 has 15 amino acids. In germline, CDR1 is MDHEN, CDR2 SYDVKM.

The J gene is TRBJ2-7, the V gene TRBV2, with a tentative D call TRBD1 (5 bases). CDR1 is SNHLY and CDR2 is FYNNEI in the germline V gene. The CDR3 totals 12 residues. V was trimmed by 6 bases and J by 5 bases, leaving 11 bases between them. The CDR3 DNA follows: TGTGCCAGCAGGATCGACAGCCACGAGCAGTACTTC. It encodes CASRIDSHEQYF.

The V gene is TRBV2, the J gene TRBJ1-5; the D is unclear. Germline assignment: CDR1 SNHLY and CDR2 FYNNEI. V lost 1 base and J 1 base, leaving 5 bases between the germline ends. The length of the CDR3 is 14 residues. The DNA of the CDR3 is TGTGCCAGCAGTGAAGATCGGAGCAATCAGCCCCAGCATTTT. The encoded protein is CASSEDRSNQPQHF.

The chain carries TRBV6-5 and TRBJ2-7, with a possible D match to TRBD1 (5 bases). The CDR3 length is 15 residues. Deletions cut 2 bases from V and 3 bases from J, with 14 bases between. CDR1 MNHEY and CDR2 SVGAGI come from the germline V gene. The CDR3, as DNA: TGTGCCAGCAGTTACAGCCACCAAGGGGTCTACGAGCAGTACTTC. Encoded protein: CASSYSHQGVYEQYF.

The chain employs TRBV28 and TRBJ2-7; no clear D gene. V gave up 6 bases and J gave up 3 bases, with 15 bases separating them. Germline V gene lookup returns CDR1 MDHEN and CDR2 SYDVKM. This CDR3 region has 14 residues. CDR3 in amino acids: CASSSPHTRYEQYF. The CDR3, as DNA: TGTGCCAGCAGCTCCCCCCATACGCGCTACGAGCAGTACTTC.

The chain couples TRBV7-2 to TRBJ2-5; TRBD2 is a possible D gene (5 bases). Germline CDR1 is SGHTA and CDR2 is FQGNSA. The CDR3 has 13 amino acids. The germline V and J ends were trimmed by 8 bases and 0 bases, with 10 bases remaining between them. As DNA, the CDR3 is TGTGCCAGCGGGAAGAGGGACCAAGAGACCCAGTACTTC. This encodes CASGKRDQETQYF.

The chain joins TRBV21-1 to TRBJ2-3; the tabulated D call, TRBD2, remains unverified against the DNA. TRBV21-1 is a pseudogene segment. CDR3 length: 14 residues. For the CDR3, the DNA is TGTGCCAGCAGCAAACGTAGCGGGAGCGGAACGCAGTATTTT. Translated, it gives CASSKRSGSGTQYF.

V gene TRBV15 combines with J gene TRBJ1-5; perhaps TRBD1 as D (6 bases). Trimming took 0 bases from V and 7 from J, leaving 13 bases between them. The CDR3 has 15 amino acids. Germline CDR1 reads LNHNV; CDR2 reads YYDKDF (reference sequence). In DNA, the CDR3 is TGTGCCACCAGCAGAGATAGGGGGGGCTTACAGCCCCAGCATTTT. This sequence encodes CATSRDRGGLQPQHF.

This CDR3 is CSARETGWQYF. The CDR3, as DNA: TGCAGTGCTAGAGAGACGGGGTGGCAGTACTTC. The rearrangement links TRBV20-1 to TRBJ2-7; perhaps TRBD2 as D (5 bases). The ends were cut back, 0 bases at V and 9 bases at J, with 9 bases in the middle. CDR1 is DFQATT and CDR2 is SNEGSKA in the germline V gene (reference sequence). The CDR3 extends over 11 amino acids.

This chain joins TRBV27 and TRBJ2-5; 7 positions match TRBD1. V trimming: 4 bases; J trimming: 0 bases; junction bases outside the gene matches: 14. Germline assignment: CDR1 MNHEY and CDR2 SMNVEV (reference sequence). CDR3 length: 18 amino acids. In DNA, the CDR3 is TGTGCCAGCAGTTCGATCACAGGGGCCTTTGAGAACCAAGAGACCCAGTACTTC. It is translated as CASSSITGAFENQETQYF.

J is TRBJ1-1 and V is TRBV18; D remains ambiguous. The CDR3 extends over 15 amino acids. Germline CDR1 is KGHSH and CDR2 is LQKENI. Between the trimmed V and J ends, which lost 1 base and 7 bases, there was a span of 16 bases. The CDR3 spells CASSPRKDWGIEAFF. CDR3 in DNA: TGTGCCAGCTCACCACGAAAGGACTGGGGAATTGAAGCTTTCTTT.

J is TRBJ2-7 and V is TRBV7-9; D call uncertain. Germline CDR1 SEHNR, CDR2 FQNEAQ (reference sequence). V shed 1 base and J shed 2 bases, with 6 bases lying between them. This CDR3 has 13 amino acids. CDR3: CASSLEQPYEQYF. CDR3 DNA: TGTGCCAGCAGCTTAGAACAGCCCTACGAGCAGTACTTC.

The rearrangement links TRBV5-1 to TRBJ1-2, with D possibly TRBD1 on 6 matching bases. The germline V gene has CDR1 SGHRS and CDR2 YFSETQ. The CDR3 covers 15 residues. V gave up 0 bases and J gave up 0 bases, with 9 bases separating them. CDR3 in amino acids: CASSLGAGANYGYTF. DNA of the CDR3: TGCGCCAGCAGCTTGGGGGCAGGGGCTAACTATGGCTACACCTTC.

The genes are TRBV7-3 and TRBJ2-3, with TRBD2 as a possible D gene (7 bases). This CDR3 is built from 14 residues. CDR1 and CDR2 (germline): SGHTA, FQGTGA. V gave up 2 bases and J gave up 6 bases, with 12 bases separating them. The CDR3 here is CASSLGRGRDTQYF. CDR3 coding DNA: TGTGCCAGCAGCTTAGGGCGGGGGCGGGATACGCAGTATTTT.

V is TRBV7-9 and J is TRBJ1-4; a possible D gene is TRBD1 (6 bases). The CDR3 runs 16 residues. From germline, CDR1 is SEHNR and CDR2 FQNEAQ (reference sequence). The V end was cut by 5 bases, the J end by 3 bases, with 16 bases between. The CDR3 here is CASSKAGTNSNEKLFF. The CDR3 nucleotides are TGTGCCAGCAGCAAGGCCGGGACAAACTCTAATGAAAAACTGTTTTTT.

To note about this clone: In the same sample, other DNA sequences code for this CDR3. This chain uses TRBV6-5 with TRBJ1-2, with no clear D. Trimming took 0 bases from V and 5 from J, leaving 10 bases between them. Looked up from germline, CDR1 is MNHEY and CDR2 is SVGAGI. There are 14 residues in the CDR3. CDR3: CASSYSGGGYGYTF. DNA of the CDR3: TGTGCCAGCAGTTACTCAGGTGGAGGGTATGGCTACACCTTC.

The CDR3 region has the DNA TGTGCCAGCAGCTTAGGGCTTTCCTATGGCTACACCTTC. Protein sequence: CASSLGLSYGYTF. The genes are TRBV7-8 and TRBJ1-2; no clear D. From germline, CDR1 is SGHVS and CDR2 FQNEAQ. This CDR3 has 13 amino acids. The V end was cut by 1 base, the J end by 4 bases, with 7 bases between.

This chain's CDR3 is CASTAPWTSGRVGTGELFF. DNA for the CDR3: TGCGCCAGCACCGCGCCTTGGACTAGCGGGAGGGTCGGGACCGGGGAGCTGTTTTTT. The chain uses TRBV23-1 and TRBJ2-2; 15 bases match TRBD2. TRBV23-1 qualifies as an ORF whose function is uncertain. After removal of 7 bases from V and 5 bases from J, the junction contained 14 bases not matched to a gene. This CDR3 contains 19 residues.

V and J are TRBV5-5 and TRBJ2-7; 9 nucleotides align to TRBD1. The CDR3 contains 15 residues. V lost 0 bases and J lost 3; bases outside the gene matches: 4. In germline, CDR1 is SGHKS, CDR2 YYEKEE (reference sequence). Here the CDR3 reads CASSLEGQGIYEQYF. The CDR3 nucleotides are TGTGCCAGCAGCTTGGAGGGACAGGGTATCTACGAGCAGTACTTC.

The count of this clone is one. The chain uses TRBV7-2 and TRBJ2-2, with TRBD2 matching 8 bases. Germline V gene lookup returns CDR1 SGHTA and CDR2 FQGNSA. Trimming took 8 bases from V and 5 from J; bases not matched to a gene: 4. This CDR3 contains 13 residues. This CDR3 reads CASWASGTGELFF. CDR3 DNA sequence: TGTGCCAGCTGGGCTAGCGGGACCGGGGAGCTGTTTTTT.

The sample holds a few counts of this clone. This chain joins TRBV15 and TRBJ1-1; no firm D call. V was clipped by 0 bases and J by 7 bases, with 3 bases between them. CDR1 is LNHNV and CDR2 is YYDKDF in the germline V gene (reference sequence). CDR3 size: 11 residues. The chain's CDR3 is CATSRDSEAFF. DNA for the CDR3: TGTGCCACCAGCAGAGACAGTGAAGCTTTCTTT. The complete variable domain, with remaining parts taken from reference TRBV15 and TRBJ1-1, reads DAMVIQNPRYQVTQFGKPVTLSCSQTLNHNVMYWYQQKSSQAPKLLFHYYDKDFNNEADTPDNFQSRRPNTSFCFLDIRSPGLGDTAMYLCATSRDSEAFFGQGTRLTVV.

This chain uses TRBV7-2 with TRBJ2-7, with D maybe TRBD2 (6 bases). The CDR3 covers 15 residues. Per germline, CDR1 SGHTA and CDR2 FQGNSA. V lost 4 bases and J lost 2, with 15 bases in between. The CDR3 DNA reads TGTGCCAGCAGCTGGAGGGTGGGTATCACCTACGAGCAGTACTTC. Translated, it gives CASSWRVGITYEQYF.

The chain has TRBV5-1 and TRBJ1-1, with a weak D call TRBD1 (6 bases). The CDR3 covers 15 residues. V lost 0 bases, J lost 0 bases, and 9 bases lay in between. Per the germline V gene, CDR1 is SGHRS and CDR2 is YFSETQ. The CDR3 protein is CASSLESGVNTEAFF. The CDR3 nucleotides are TGCGCCAGCAGCTTGGAGTCAGGGGTGAACACTGAAGCTTTCTTT.

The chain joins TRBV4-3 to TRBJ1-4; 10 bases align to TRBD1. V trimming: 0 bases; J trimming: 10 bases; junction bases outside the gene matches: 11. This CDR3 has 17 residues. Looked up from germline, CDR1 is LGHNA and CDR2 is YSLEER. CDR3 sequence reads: CASSQDWTGTGAGKLFF. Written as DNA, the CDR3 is TGCGCCAGCAGCCAAGATTGGACCGGGACAGGGGCCGGAAAACTGTTTTTT.

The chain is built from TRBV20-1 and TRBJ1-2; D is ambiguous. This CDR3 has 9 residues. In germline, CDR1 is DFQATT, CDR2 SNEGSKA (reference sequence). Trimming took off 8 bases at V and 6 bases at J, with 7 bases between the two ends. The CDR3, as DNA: TGCAGTATCCGGGATGGCTACACCTTC. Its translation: CSIRDGYTF.